This entry lists 8 T cell receptor beta chains sequenced from one sample in a study of T cells in localized non-small cell lung cancer. Assay: immunoSEQ multiplex PCR; the TCRdb copy retains only in-frame clones and omits some. The data contain tens of thousands of clones, roughly 87% of them singletons. Sequencing was performed on peripheral blood, taken before any cancer treatment. Receptors were obtained from a man aged 40 to 69 with stage I squamous cell lung carcinoma.

The rearrangement uses TRBV7-9 and TRBJ2-1, with a weak D call TRBD2 (6 bases). Germline CDR1 and CDR2: SEHNR and FQNEAQ (reference sequence). The CDR3 spans 16 residues. Trimming took off 2 bases at V and 6 bases at J, with 17 bases between the two ends. DNA of the CDR3: TGTGCCAGCAGCTTAATGAGGGGACTGGGAAGCAATGAGCAGTTCTTC. Translated: CASSLMRGLGSNEQFF.

The chain combines TRBV5-4 with TRBJ1-2, with no clear D. CDR3 size: 14 residues. Germline V gives CDR1 SGHNT, CDR2 YYREEE (reference sequence). V lost 4 bases, J lost 4 bases, and 14 bases lay in between. This CDR3 is CASSPGRGFYGYTF. Here the CDR3 DNA reads TGTGCCAGCAGCCCCGGACGGGGATTCTATGGCTACACCTTC. The whole variable domain, remainder taken from reference TRBV5-4 and TRBJ1-2, is ETGVTQSPTHLIKTRGQQVTLRCSSQSGHNTVSWYQQALGQGPQFIFQYYREEENGRGNFPPRFSGLQFPNYSSELNVNALELDDSALYLCASSPGRGFYGYTFGSGTRLTVV.

The V call is TRBV5-1, the J call TRBJ1-2, with 9 bases matching TRBD1. The CDR3 is made up of 17 amino acids. V gave up 2 bases and J gave up 2 bases; unmatched junction bases: 10. Germline-derived CDR1 and CDR2 are SGHRS and YFSETQ. The CDR3: CASSLSGTGTPNYGYTF. Here the CDR3 DNA reads TGCGCCAGCAGCTTATCCGGGACAGGGACCCCGAACTATGGCTACACCTTC.

The CDR3 DNA sequence: TGTGCCAGTAGTATCCAGGTGGGAAACACTGAAGCTTTCTTT. It translates to CASSIQVGNTEAFF. This chain uses TRBV19 with TRBJ1-1; no reliable D call. The CDR3 runs to 14 residues. V gave up 3 bases and J gave up 2 bases, with 10 bases separating them. Germline CDR1 reads LNHDA; CDR2 reads SQIVND (reference sequence).

The J gene is TRBJ2-5, the V gene TRBV19; D unresolved. The CDR3 contains 13 residues. Trimming removed 4 bases from V and 2 bases from J, with 8 bases in between. The germline gives CDR1 LNHDA, CDR2 SQIVND (reference sequence). CDR3 residues: CASSNFRQETQYF. The CDR3 DNA is TGTGCCAGTAGTAACTTTCGGCAAGAGACCCAGTACTTC.

This sequence joins TRBV2 and TRBJ2-7; D may be TRBD2 (7 bases). Germline V gene lookup returns CDR1 SNHLY and CDR2 FYNNEI. V lost 7 bases to trimming and J lost 2 bases, with 18 bases between them. CDR3 length: 15 residues. CDR3 amino acids: CASNYEIGGAYEQYF. CDR3 DNA sequence: TGTGCCAGCAACTACGAGATAGGGGGGGCCTACGAGCAGTACTTC.

The chain employs TRBV29-1 and TRBJ1-1; 9 nucleotides line up with TRBD1. The CDR3 totals 14 residues. The trim removed 6 bases at V and 4 bases at J, leaving 9 bases unmatched. Per the germline V gene, CDR1 is SQVTM and CDR2 is ANQGSEA. The CDR3 nucleotides are TGCAGCGTGTCAACAGGGGGCGCGGGCACTGAAGCTTTCTTT. This codes for CSVSTGGAGTEAFF.

The gene calls are TRBV28 and TRBJ1-4, with 7 bases that match TRBD1. Germline lookup yields CDR1 MDHEN and CDR2 SYDVKM. J gave up 5 bases and V 6 bases, and 9 bases lay outside the gene matches. The CDR3 loop spans 15 amino acids. Written as DNA, the CDR3 is TGTGCCAGCAGCCAAAGACAGGGCGGGAATGAAAAACTGTTTTTT. It codes for CASSQRQGGNEKLFF. The whole variable domain, remainder taken from reference TRBV28 and TRBJ1-4, is DVKVTQSSRYLVKRTGEKVFLECVQDMDHENMFWYRQDPGLGLRLIYFSYDVKMKEKGDIPEGYSVSREKKERFSLILESASTNQTSMYLCASSQRQGGNEKLFFGSGTQLSVL.